A selection of T cell receptor beta chains follows, all from one sample in a study of early T cells in non-severe SARS-CoV-2 infection. TCRdb passed the 5' RACE reads through MiXCR, listing each CDR3 protein once. The sample comprises tens of thousands of distinct CDR3 sequences, about 10% of which are singletons, and 6.5% rests with the top ten. The sequencing input was whole blood. The receptor source for this set is an adult who was a healthcare worker with PCR-confirmed SARS-CoV-2 infection or an uninfected control (not recorded which). The CDR3 runs from the conserved cysteine through the conserved F or W. The D gene is left open where the match is weak. The size field is filled for only some rows; it gives once, few, many or a size class.

clone size: many; V gene: TRBV20-1; D gene: .; J gene: TRBJ2-3; CDR3 protein: CSAGDWGDTQYF; CDR3 DNA: TGCAGTGCTGGGGACTGGGGGGATACGCAGTATTTT
clone size: many; V gene: TRBV29-1; D gene: .; J gene: TRBJ2-1; CDR3 protein: CSVHGPRRAYNEQFF; CDR3 DNA: TGCAGCGTCCACGGGCCTCGACGCGCCTACAATGAGCAGTTCTTC
clone size: many; V gene: TRBV5-5; D gene: .; J gene: TRBJ2-7; CDR3 protein: CASSPSGPISYEQYF; CDR3 DNA: TGTGCCAGCAGCCCCTCCGGGCCCATCTCCTACGAGCAGTACTTC
clone size: many; V gene: TRBV6-2/TRBV6-3; D gene: .; J gene: TRBJ2-3; CDR3 protein: CASSYAGPEAGDTQYF; CDR3 DNA: TGTGCCAGCAGTTACGCGGGGCCGGAGGCGGGAGATACGCAGTATTTT
clone size: few; V gene: TRBV18; D gene: .; J gene: TRBJ2-7; CDR3 protein: CASSQSTGRRSYEQYF; CDR3 DNA: TGTGCCAGCTCACAAAGCACCGGACGTCGCTCCTACGAGCAGTACTTC
clone size: many; V gene: TRBV29-1; D gene: TRBD1; J gene: TRBJ2-5; CDR3 protein: CSANTGGGETQYF; CDR3 DNA: TGCAGCGCTAATACAGGGGGCGGTGAGACCCAGTACTTC
clone size: .; V gene: TRBV5-5; D gene: .; J gene: TRBJ2-1; CDR3 protein: CASSLAGNNEQFF; CDR3 DNA: TGTGCCAGCAGCTTGGCCGGCAACAATGAGCAGTTCTTC
clone size: many; V gene: TRBV5-4; D gene: TRBD2; J gene: TRBJ2-7; CDR3 protein: CASSTWTSGKTYEQYF; CDR3 DNA: TGTGCCAGCAGCACGTGGACTAGCGGGAAGACCTACGAGCAGTACTTC
clone size: few; V gene: TRBV12-5; D gene: TRBD2; J gene: TRBJ2-1; CDR3 protein: CASGLQASGRGNEQFF; CDR3 DNA: TGTGCTAGTGGTTTGCAGGCTAGCGGGAGAGGAAATGAGCAGTTCTTC
clone size: many; V gene: TRBV20-1; D gene: TRBD1; J gene: TRBJ1-5; CDR3 protein: CSAPGTGGLGNQPQHF; CDR3 DNA: TGCAGTGCTCCCGGGACAGGGGGCTTGGGCAATCAGCCCCAGCATTTT
clone size: many; V gene: TRBV20-1; D gene: .; J gene: TRBJ1-4; CDR3 protein: CSARGGLNEKLFF; CDR3 DNA: TGCAGTGCTAGAGGGGGGTTAAATGAAAAACTGTTTTTT
clone size: few; V gene: TRBV2; D gene: TRBD2; J gene: TRBJ2-1; CDR3 protein: CASSFLAGGNYNEQFF; CDR3 DNA: TGTGCCAGCAGTTTTCTAGCGGGAGGCAACTACAATGAGCAGTTCTTC
clone size: many; V gene: TRBV12-5; D gene: .; J gene: TRBJ2-1; CDR3 protein: CASGRGGNEQFF; CDR3 DNA: TGTGCTAGTGGCCGCGGCGGGAATGAGCAGTTCTTC
clone size: few; V gene: TRBV5-1; D gene: .; J gene: TRBJ2-5; CDR3 protein: CASSLEGQGQETQYF; CDR3 DNA: TGCGCCAGCAGCTTGGAGGGGCAGGGGCAAGAGACCCAGTACTTC
clone size: many; V gene: TRBV20-1; D gene: TRBD2; J gene: TRBJ2-3; CDR3 protein: CSARTSGSHGDTQYF; CDR3 DNA: TGCAGTGCTAGGACTAGCGGGAGTCATGGCGATACGCAGTATTTT
clone size: many; V gene: TRBV12-3/TRBV12-4; D gene: TRBD1; J gene: TRBJ1-1; CDR3 protein: CASSLGQGMGNTEAFF; CDR3 DNA: TGTGCCAGCAGTTTAGGACAGGGGATGGGGAACACTGAAGCTTTCTTT
clone size: .; V gene: TRBV9; D gene: .; J gene: TRBJ2-7; CDR3 protein: CASSPRGATPYEQYF; CDR3 DNA: TGTGCCAGCAGCCCCCGGGGGGCTACCCCCTACGAGCAGTACTTC
clone size: .; V gene: TRBV11-2; D gene: TRBD1; J gene: TRBJ2-6; CDR3 protein: CASSPRDSAGANVLTF; CDR3 DNA: TGTGCCAGCAGCCCCCGGGACAGTGCTGGGGCCAACGTCCTGACTTTC
clone size: many; V gene: TRBV7-7; D gene: TRBD1; J gene: TRBJ2-7; CDR3 protein: CASSSSEGAEQYF; CDR3 DNA: TGTGCTAGCAGCTCCTCCGAGGGGGCCGAGCAGTACTTC
clone size: few; V gene: TRBV5-1; D gene: .; J gene: TRBJ2-5; CDR3 protein: CASSLFRGQETQYF; CDR3 DNA: TGCGCCAGCAGCTTGTTCAGGGGCCAAGAGACCCAGTACTTC
clone size: many; V gene: TRBV20-1; D gene: .; J gene: TRBJ2-7; CDR3 protein: CSAGDAYEQYF; CDR3 DNA: TGCAGTGCGGGGGATGCCTACGAGCAGTACTTC
clone size: many; V gene: TRBV11-3; D gene: .; J gene: TRBJ1-6; CDR3 protein: CASSPGRNSPLHF; CDR3 DNA: TGTGCCAGCAGCCCAGGCCGGAATTCACCCCTCCACTTT
clone size: .; V gene: TRBV6-1; D gene: TRBD2; J gene: TRBJ2-3; CDR3 protein: CASRTSGSGNTQYF; CDR3 DNA: TGTGCCAGCAGGACTAGCGGGAGCGGAAATACGCAGTATTTT